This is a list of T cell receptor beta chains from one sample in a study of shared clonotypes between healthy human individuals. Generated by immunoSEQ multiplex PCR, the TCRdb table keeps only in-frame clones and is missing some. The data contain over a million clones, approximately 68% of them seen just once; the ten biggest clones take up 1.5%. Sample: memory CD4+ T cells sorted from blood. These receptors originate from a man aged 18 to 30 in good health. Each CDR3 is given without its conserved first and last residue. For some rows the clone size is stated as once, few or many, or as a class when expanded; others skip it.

cdr3_aa: ASSTSAVRNEKLF
clone_size: few
v_call: TRBV5-1
j_call: TRBJ1-4

cdr3_aa: ARIEPHGKNIQY
clone_size: -
v_call: TRBV19
j_call: TRBJ2-4

cdr3_aa: ASSPDRGHSYEQY
clone_size: -
v_call: TRBV14
j_call: TRBJ2-7

cdr3_aa: ASSPKTGMNTEAF
clone_size: -
v_call: TRBV5-6
j_call: TRBJ1-1

cdr3_aa: ASSLEGLAGSETQY
clone_size: -
v_call: TRBV7-8
j_call: TRBJ2-5

cdr3_aa: ATAGQAYEQY
clone_size: -
v_call: TRBV10-3
j_call: TRBJ2-7

cdr3_aa: ASSFGMTTGVGGYT
clone_size: -
v_call: TRBV27
j_call: TRBJ1-2

cdr3_aa: ASSPGTGPGEAF
clone_size: -
v_call: TRBV4-3
j_call: TRBJ1-1

cdr3_aa: ASSNLAGVADTQY
clone_size: -
v_call: TRBV19
j_call: TRBJ2-3

cdr3_aa: AWSARAFSGNTIY
clone_size: -
v_call: TRBV30
j_call: TRBJ1-3